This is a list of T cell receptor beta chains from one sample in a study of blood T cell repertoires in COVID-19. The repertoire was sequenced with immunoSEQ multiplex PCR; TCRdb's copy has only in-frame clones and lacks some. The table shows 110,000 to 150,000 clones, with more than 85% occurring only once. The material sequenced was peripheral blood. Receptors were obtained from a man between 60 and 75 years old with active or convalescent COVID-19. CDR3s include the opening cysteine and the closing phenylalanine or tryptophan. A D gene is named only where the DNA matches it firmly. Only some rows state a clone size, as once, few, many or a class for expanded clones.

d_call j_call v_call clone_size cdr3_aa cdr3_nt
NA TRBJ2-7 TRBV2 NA CASTVKREQYF TGTGCCAGCACAGTAAAGCGCGAGCAGTACTTC
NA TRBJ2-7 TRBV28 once CASRKDIPGTYEQYF TGTGCCAGCAGAAAAGACATACCTGGCACCTACGAGCAGTACTTC
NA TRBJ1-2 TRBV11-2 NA CASSLETGTYGYTF TGTGCCAGCAGCTTAGAAACAGGGACCTATGGCTACACCTTC
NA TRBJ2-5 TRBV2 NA CASTGTGQETQYF TGTGCCAGCACCGGGACTGGCCAAGAGACCCAGTACTTC
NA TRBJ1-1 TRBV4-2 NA CASSQGSDKAFF TGTGCCAGCAGCCAAGGATCGGACAAAGCTTTCTTT
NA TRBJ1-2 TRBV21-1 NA CASSKRLGGQSGYTF TGTGCCAGCAGCAAAAGGCTCGGGGGGCAAAGTGGCTACACCTTC
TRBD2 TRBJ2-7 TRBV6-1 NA CASSQGTSGSFPEQYF TGTGCCAGCAGTCAAGGGACTAGCGGGAGTTTCCCCGAGCAGTACTTC
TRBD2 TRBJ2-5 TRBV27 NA CASSFPTSGGSETQYF TGTGCCAGCAGTTTCCCGACTAGCGGGGGGTCTGAGACCCAGTACTTC
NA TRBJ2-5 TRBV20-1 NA CSARLQETQYF TGCAGTGCTAGACTCCAAGAGACCCAGTACTTC
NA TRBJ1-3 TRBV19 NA CASSISGSSGNTIYF TGTGCCAGTAGTATCTCCGGGAGCTCTGGAAACACCATATATTTT
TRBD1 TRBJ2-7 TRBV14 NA CASSQGSGTGGYEQYF TGTGCCAGCAGCCAAGGGTCCGGGACAGGGGGGTACGAGCAGTACTTC
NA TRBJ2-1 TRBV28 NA CASSLTGYYNEQFF TGTGCCAGCAGCCTGACAGGTTACTACAATGAGCAGTTCTTC
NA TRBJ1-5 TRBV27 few CASRPHYSNQPQHF TGTGCCAGCAGACCGCACTATAGCAATCAGCCCCAGCATTTT
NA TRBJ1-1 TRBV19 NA CASSYSAGSHTEAFF TGTGCCAGTAGTTATTCAGCGGGGTCCCACACTGAAGCTTTCTTT
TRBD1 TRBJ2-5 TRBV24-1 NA CATSDTRTGPETQYF TGTGCCACCAGTGATACCCGGACAGGGCCGGAGACCCAGTACTTC
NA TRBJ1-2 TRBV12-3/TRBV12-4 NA CASSSEGIGGYTF TGTGCCAGCAGTTCGGAGGGGATAGGGGGCTACACCTTC
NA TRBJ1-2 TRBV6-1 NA CASSEYGAVGYTF TGTGCCAGCAGTGAATATGGAGCGGTCGGCTACACCTTC
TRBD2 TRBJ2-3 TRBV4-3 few CASSQVQSGGDTQYF TGCGCCAGCAGCCAAGTTCAGTCGGGAGGAGATACGCAGTATTTT
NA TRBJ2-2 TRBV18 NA CASSSSRDTGELFF TGTGCCAGCTCATCCTCGCGCGACACCGGGGAGCTGTTTTTT
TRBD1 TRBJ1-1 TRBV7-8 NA CASSPWDRTNTEAFF TGTGCCAGCAGCCCGTGGGACAGGACGAACACTGAAGCTTTCTTT
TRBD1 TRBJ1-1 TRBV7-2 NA CASSTWTGGNTEAFF TGTGCCAGCAGCACCTGGACAGGGGGTAACACTGAAGCTTTCTTT
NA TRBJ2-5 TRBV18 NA CASSPRTPDGPETQYF TGTGCCAGCTCACCCAGGACACCCGACGGGCCGGAGACCCAGTACTTC
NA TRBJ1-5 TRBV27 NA CASATGGSNQPQHF TGTGCCAGCGCAACGGGGGGTAGCAATCAGCCCCAGCATTTT
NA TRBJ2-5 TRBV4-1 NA CASSQDNGGSLDRETQYF TGCGCCAGCAGCCAAGACAATGGGGGTTCCCTCGACAGGGAGACCCAGTACTTC
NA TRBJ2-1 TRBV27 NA CASMPWRDSYNEQFF TGTGCCAGCATGCCTTGGCGGGACTCCTACAATGAGCAGTTCTTC
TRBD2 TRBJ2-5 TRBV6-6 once CASRLAGGLETQYF TGTGCCAGCAGACTAGCGGGGGGGCTGGAGACCCAGTACTTC
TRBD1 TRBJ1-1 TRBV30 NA CAWNKGRGLSEAFF TGTGCCTGGAATAAAGGCAGGGGGCTTAGTGAAGCTTTCTTT
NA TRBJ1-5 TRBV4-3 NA CASSQDLTRMDQPQHF TGCGCCAGCAGCCAAGATTTAACCAGGATGGATCAGCCCCAGCATTTT
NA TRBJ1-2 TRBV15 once CATSRDSAGKDGYTF TGTGCCACCAGCAGAGATTCGGCAGGGAAGGATGGCTACACCTTC
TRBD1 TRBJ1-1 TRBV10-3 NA CAISDNRGGMNTEAFF TGTGCCATCAGTGACAACAGGGGGGGGATGAACACTGAAGCTTTCTTT
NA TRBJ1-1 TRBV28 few CASSPTGGGTEAFF TGTGCCAGCAGTCCGACAGGCGGGGGCACTGAAGCTTTCTTT
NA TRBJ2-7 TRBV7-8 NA CASSPNSYEQYF TGTGCCAGCAGCCCAAACTCCTACGAGCAGTACTTC
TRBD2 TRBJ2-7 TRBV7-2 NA CASRIAGAPSYEQYF TGTGCCAGCAGAATAGCGGGGGCCCCGTCCTACGAGCAGTACTTC
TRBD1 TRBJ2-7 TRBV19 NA CASSARTGYEQYF TGTGCCAGTAGTGCCCGGACAGGCTACGAGCAGTACTTC
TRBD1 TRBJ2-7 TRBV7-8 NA CASSLNVGQGVYEQYF TGTGCCAGCAGCTTAAATGTCGGACAGGGGGTTTACGAGCAGTACTTC
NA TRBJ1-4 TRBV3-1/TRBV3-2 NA CASSLGGSDEKLFF TGTGCCAGCAGTTTGGGGGGTTCCGATGAAAAACTGTTTTTT
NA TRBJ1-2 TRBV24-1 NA CATSDDSYGYTF TGTGCCACCAGTGATGACAGCTATGGCTACACCTTC
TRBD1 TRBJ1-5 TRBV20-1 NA CSASRGQGAGQPQHF TGCAGTGCTAGTAGAGGACAGGGGGCAGGGCAGCCCCAGCATTTT
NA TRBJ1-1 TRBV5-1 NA CASSPRGGLNTEAFF TGCGCCAGCAGCCCCCGGGGAGGGCTGAACACTGAAGCTTTCTTT
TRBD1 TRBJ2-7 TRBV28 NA CASSSAGQGHIEQYF TGTGCCAGCAGTTCGGCGGGACAGGGGCATATCGAGCAGTACTTC
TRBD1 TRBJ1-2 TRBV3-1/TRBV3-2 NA CASTIGQGVNYGYTF TGTGCCAGCACCATTGGACAGGGGGTCAACTATGGCTACACCTTC
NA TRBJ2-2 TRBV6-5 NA CASTRGTGELFF TGTGCCAGCACCCGGGGCACCGGGGAGCTGTTTTTT
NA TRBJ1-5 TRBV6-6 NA CASSPAWRPQHF TGTGCCAGCAGTCCCGCGTGGAGGCCCCAGCATTTT
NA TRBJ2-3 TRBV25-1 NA CASRRTSTDTQYF TGTGCCAGCAGGCGTACTAGCACAGATACGCAGTATTTT
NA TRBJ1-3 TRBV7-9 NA CASSLGRYSGNTIYF TGTGCCAGCAGCTTAGGGCGGTACTCTGGAAACACCATATATTTT
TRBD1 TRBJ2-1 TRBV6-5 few CASSASGTGGNEQFF TGTGCCAGCAGCGCCTCGGGGACAGGGGGCAATGAGCAGTTCTTC
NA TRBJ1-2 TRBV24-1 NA CATSPSNYGYTF TGTGCCACCAGTCCATCCAACTATGGCTACACCTTC
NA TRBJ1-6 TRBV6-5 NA CASSYLHNWNSPLHF TGTGCCAGCAGTTACCTCCACAATTGGAATTCACCCCTCCACTTT
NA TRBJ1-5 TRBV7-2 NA CASSLVSPLQGQPQHF TGTGCCAGCAGCTTAGTATCCCCACTTCAGGGACAGCCCCAGCATTTT
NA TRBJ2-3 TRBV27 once CASSLQSRGMGTDTQYF TGTGCCAGCAGTTTACAGAGTCGCGGGATGGGCACAGATACGCAGTATTTT
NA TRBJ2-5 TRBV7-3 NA CASSTKTGGGETQYF TGTGCCAGCAGCACCAAGACAGGTGGGGGAGAGACCCAGTACTTC
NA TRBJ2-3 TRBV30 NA CACQGYPPSQYF TGTGCCTGCCAGGGGTATCCCCCTTCGCAGTATTTT
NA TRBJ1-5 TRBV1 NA CTSSRLTGGEGQPQHF TGCACCAGCAGCCGGCTGACAGGGGGCGAAGGTCAGCCCCAGCATTTT
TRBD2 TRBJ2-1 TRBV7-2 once CASSPPIGGEGVYAQFF TGTGCCAGCAGCCCCCCCATTGGGGGGGAGGGCGTATATGCGCAGTTCTTC
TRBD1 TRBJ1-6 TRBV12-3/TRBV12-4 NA CASSQGAGSPLHF TGTGCCAGCAGCCAGGGGGCCGGTTCACCCCTCCACTTT